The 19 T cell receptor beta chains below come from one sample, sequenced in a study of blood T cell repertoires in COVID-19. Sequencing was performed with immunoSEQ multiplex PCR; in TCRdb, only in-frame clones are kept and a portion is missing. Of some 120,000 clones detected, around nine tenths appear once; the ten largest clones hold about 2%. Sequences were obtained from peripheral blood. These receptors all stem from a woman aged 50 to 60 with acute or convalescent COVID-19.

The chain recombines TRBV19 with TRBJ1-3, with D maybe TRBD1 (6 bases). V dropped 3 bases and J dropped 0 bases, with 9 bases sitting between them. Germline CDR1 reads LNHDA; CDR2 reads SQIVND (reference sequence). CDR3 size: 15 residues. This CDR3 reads CASSIGQISGNTIYF. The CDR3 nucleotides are TGTGCCAGTAGTATTGGACAGATCTCTGGAAACACCATATATTTT. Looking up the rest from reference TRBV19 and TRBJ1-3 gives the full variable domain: DGGITQSPKYLFRKEGQNVTLSCEQNLNHDAMYWYRQDPGQGLRLIYYSQIVNDFQKGDIAEGYSVSREKKESFPLTVTSAQKNPTAFYLCASSIGQISGNTIYFGEGSWLTVV.

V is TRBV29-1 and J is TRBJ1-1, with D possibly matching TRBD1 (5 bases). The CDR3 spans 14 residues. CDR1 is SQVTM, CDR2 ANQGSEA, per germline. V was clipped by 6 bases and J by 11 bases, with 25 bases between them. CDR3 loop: CSVGLGATQAGAFF. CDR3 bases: TGCAGCGTGGGGCTTGGGGCCACCCAAGCTGGGGCTTTCTTT.

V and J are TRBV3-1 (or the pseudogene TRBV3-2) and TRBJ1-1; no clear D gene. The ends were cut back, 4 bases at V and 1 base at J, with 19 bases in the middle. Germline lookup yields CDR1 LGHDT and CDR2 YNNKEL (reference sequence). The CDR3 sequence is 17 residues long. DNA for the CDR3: TGTGCCAGCAGCCCGTCATGGTCGGGGTGGGGGAACACTGAAGCTTTCTTT. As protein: CASSPSWSGWGNTEAFF.

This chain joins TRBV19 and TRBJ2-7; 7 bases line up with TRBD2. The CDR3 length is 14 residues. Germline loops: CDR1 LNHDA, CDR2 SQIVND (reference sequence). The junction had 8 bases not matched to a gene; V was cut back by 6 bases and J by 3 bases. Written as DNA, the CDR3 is TGTGCCAGTAGCTCCCGGGGGGTGAGCTACGAGCAGTACTTC. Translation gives CASSSRGVSYEQYF.

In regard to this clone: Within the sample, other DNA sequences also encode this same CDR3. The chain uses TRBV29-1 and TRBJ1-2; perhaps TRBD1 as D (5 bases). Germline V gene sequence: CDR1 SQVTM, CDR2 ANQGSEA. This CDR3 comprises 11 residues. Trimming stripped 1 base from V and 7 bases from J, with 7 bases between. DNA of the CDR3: TGCAGCGTTGAAGGGGGCGGTGGCTACACCTTC. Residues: CSVEGGGGYTF.

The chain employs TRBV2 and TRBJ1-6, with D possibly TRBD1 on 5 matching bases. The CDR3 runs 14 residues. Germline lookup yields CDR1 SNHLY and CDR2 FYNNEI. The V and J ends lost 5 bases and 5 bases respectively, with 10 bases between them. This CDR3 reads CASSRQHHNSPLHF. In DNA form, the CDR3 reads TGTGCCAGCAGTCGACAGCATCATAATTCACCCCTCCACTTT.

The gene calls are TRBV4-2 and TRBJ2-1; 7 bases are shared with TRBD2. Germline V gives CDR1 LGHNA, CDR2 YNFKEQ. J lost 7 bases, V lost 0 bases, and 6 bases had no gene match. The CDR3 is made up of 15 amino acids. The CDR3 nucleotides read TGTGCCAGCAGCCAAGATGCGCGGGAGTCGAATGAGCAGTTCTTC. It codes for CASSQDARESNEQFF.

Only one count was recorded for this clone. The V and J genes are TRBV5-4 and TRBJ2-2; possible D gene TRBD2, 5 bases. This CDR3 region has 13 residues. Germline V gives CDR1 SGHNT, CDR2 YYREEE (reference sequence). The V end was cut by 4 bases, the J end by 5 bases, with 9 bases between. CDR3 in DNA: TGTGCCAGCAGCGTCCCGGGGACCGGGGAGCTGTTTTTT. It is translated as CASSVPGTGELFF. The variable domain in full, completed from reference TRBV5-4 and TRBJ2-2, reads ETGVTQSPTHLIKTRGQQVTLRCSSQSGHNTVSWYQQALGQGPQFIFQYYREEENGRGNFPPRFSGLQFPNYSSELNVNALELDDSALYLCASSVPGTGELFFGEGSRLTVL.

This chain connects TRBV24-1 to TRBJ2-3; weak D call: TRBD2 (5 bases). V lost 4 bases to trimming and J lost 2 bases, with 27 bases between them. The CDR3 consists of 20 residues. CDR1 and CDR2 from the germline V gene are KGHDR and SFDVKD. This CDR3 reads CATSENHLRSLTIITDTQYF. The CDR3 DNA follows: TGTGCCACCAGTGAAAATCACCTCAGATCGCTGACTATTATCACAGATACGCAGTATTTT.

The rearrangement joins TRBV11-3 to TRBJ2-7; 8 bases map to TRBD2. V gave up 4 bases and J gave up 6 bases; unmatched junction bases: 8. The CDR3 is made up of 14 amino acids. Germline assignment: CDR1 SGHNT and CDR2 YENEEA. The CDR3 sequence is CASSSSGTSREQYF. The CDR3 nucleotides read TGTGCCAGCAGCTCCTCAGGGACTAGTCGCGAGCAGTACTTC.

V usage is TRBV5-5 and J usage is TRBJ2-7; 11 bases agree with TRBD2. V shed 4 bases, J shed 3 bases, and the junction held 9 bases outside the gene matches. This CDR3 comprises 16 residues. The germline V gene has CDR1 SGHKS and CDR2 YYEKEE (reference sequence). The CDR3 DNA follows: TGTGCCAGCAGCCCTGAGGGGACTAGCGGTAACTACGAGCAGTACTTC. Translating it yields CASSPEGTSGNYEQYF.

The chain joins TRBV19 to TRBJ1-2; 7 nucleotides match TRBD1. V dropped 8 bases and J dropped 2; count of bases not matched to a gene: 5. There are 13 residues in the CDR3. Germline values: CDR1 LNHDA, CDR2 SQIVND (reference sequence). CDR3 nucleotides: TGTGCCAGTCACAGGGGTGGGAACTATGGCTACACCTTC. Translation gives CASHRGGNYGYTF.

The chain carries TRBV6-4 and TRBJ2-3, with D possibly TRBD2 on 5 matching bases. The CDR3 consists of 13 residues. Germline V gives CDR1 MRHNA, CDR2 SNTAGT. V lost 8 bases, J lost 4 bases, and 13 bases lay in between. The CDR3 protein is CASLQLGADTQYF. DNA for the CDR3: TGTGCCAGCCTACAACTAGGAGCAGATACGCAGTATTTT.

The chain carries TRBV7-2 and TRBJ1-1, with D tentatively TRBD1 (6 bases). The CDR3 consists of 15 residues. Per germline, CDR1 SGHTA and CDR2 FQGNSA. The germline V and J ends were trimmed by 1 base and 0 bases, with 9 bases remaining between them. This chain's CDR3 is CASSLGRTVNTEAFF. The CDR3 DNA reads TGTGCCAGCAGCTTAGGAAGGACAGTGAACACTGAAGCTTTCTTT.

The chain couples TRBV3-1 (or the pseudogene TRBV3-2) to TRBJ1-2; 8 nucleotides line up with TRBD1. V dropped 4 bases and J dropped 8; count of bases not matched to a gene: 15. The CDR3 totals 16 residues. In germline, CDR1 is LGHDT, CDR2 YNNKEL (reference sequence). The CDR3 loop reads CASSLWDGQGDRGYTF. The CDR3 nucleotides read TGTGCCAGCAGCCTCTGGGATGGACAGGGTGATCGAGGCTACACCTTC.

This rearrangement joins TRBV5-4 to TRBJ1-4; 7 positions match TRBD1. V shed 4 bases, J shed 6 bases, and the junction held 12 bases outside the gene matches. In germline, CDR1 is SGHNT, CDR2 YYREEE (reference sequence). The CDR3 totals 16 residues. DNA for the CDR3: TGTGCCAGCAGCACCCAGGGGGGCGGCGGAGATGAAAAACTGTTTTTT. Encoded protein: CASSTQGGGGDEKLFF.

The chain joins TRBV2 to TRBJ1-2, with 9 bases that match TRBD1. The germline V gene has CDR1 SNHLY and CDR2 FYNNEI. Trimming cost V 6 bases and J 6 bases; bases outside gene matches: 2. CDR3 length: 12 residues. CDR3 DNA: TGTGCCAGCAGGGGACAGGGTGATGGCTACACCTTC. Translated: CASRGQGDGYTF.

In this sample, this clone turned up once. The CDR3 DNA reads as TGTGCCAGCAGTACTAGCGGGGTCCGGGGAGAGACCCAGTACTTC. This gives the protein CASSTSGVRGETQYF. V gene TRBV6-5 combines with J gene TRBJ2-5, with 10 bases fitting TRBD2. The CDR3 spans 15 residues. J lost 4 bases, V lost 5 bases, and 7 bases had no gene match. Germline V gene data show CDR1 as MNHEY and CDR2 as SVGAGI.

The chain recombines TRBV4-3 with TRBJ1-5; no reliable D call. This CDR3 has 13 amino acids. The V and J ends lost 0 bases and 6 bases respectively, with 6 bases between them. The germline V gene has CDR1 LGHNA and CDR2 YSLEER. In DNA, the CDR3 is TGCGCCAGCAGCCAAGATGGCAGTCAGCCCCAGCATTTT. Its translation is CASSQDGSQPQHF.